These T cell receptor beta chains were read from a single sample in a study of identical twins. TCRdb re-analysed the 5' RACE reads in MiXCR, keeping a single row per CDR3 protein. This sample has roughly 480,000 distinct CDR3 sequences, with approximately 25% found just once. These records were also assigned to another study, of T cells expressing NK-cell markers.

The sequencing input was CD4+ T cells sorted from blood. Every receptor here comes from a woman between 18 and 29 years old in good health. CDR3s include the opening cysteine and the closing phenylalanine or tryptophan. D genes are given only for firm matches. Clone sizes are given selectively: once, few, many, or a class where the clone is expanded.

size	D	V	J	CDR3	DNA
few	-	TRBV12-3/TRBV12-4	TRBJ1-1	CASSLRGPEAFF	TGTGCCAGCAGTTTAAGGGGCCCCGAAGCTTTCTTT
once	-	TRBV12-3/TRBV12-4	TRBJ2-1	CACSSLLGGLSSYNEQFF	TGTGCCTGCAGTTCTCTCTTGGGAGGCCTTAGCTCCTACAATGAGCAGTTCTTC
few	TRBD2	TRBV11-2	TRBJ2-7	CASSLNGLAGGGMYF	TGTGCCAGCAGCTTAAATGGACTAGCGGGAGGAGGGATGTACTTC
-	TRBD2	TRBV7-9	TRBJ2-4	CASSLASGIRHIQYF	TGTGCCAGCAGCTTGGCTAGCGGGATTAGGCACATTCAGTACTTC
few	TRBD1	TRBV12-3/TRBV12-4	TRBJ1-1	CASKPDRAVTEAFF	TGTGCCAGCAAGCCAGACAGGGCTGTCACTGAAGCTTTCTTT
-	TRBD1	TRBV6-1	TRBJ2-2	CASRKVGQGAHGELFF	TGTGCCAGCAGAAAAGTCGGACAGGGGGCCCACGGGGAGCTGTTTTTT
many	-	TRBV7-6	TRBJ2-3	CASSRAGGSTDTQYF	TGTGCCAGCAGCCGCGCCGGGGGAAGCACAGATACGCAGTATTTT
few	-	TRBV5-5	TRBJ2-3	CASSLRLQSTDTQYF	TGTGCCAGCAGCTTACGGTTGCAGTCCACAGATACGCAGTATTTT
few	-	TRBV12-3/TRBV12-4	TRBJ1-2	CASGPQMGYTF	TGTGCCAGCGGCCCTCAAATGGGCTACACCTTC
-	-	TRBV18	TRBJ1-5	CASSPGTVYSNQPQHF	TGTGCCAGCTCACCGGGCACAGTGTATAGCAATCAGCCCCAGCATTTT
-	-	TRBV12-3/TRBV12-4	TRBJ2-5	CASGGSKETQYF	TGTGCCAGCGGGGGCTCGAAAGAGACCCAGTACTTC
-	TRBD2	TRBV7-9	TRBJ2-1	CASSPGLAASYNEQFF	TGTGCCAGCAGCCCAGGGCTAGCGGCTTCCTACAATGAGCAGTTCTTC
-	-	TRBV5-1	TRBJ2-3	CASRSRDASTDTQYF	TGCGCCAGCAGGTCCCGTGATGCTAGCACAGATACGCAGTATTTT
-	-	TRBV20-1	TRBJ2-3	CSATPRGFSDTQYF	TGCAGTGCTACTCCCCGGGGGTTCTCAGATACGCAGTATTTT
-	TRBD1	TRBV15	TRBJ2-6	CATSRGTGYSGANVLTF	TGTGCCACCAGCAGAGGGACAGGTTATTCTGGGGCCAACGTCCTGACTTTC
few	-	TRBV20-1	TRBJ2-7	CSVTRSQGSDEQYF	TGCAGTGTTACACGATCGCAGGGGAGCGACGAGCAGTACTTC
once	-	TRBV7-9	TRBJ2-4	CASSLWGVENIQYF	TGTGCCAGCAGCCTATGGGGGGTCGAAAACATTCAGTACTTC
-	TRBD2	TRBV4-1	TRBJ2-3	CASSRRLAGDTDTQYF	TGCGCCAGCAGCCGCCGACTAGCGGGAGACACAGATACGCAGTATTTT
-	-	TRBV12-3/TRBV12-4	TRBJ1-1	CASSSGGSLNTEAFF	TGTGCCAGCAGCTCCGGGGGGTCCTTAAACACTGAAGCTTTCTTT
-	-	TRBV9	TRBJ1-2	CASSETGSYGYTF	TGTGCCAGCAGCGAAACGGGGAGCTATGGCTACACCTTC
many	-	TRBV6-5	TRBJ1-1	CASSYFKGTEAFF	TGTGCCAGCAGTTACTTCAAAGGCACTGAAGCTTTCTTT
-	-	TRBV5-1	TRBJ2-7	CASSPQPGASYEQYF	TGCGCCAGCAGCCCCCAGCCGGGAGCCAGCTACGAGCAGTACTTC
few	-	TRBV5-1	TRBJ1-2	CASSILPGRSMGFYTF	TGCGCCAGCAGCATCTTACCGGGGCGAAGCATGGGATTCTACACCTTC
-	-	TRBV12-3/TRBV12-4	TRBJ1-1	CASSLAKEAFF	TGTGCCAGCAGTTTAGCGAAGGAAGCTTTCTTT